A single sample gave rise to the 24 T cell receptor beta chains below, sequenced in a study of T cell responses to AZD1222 COVID-19 vaccine. The method was immunoSEQ multiplex PCR; TCRdb's version includes in-frame clones alone and lacks a portion of them. Of 150,000 to 180,000 clones in the sample, 85% to 90% were seen once. The sequencing used peripheral blood, collected on day 0 of MenACWY control vaccination. The receptors shown here come from an adult in good health.

This chain uses TRBV6-4 with TRBJ2-1, with 7 bases fitting TRBD2. This CDR3 spans 14 amino acids. The V and J ends lost 2 bases and 7 bases, in that order; junction bases with no gene match: 5. CDR1 is MRHNA and CDR2 is SNTAGT in the germline V gene. CDR3 nucleotides: TGTGCCAGCAGTGACGCGGGAGAGGGGAATGAGCAGTTCTTC. Translation: CASSDAGEGNEQFF.

This clone was observed a handful of times. This chain joins TRBV4-2 and TRBJ1-2; D might be TRBD1 (5 bases). V lost 0 bases and J lost 3, with 20 bases in between. From germline, CDR1 is LGHNA and CDR2 YNFKEQ. The CDR3 has 18 amino acids. CDR3 DNA: TGTGCCAGCAGCCAAGAAGCAGGGCAGGCTTTAGGTTACTATGGCTACACCTTC. This sequence encodes CASSQEAGQALGYYGYTF.

The V call is TRBV6-6, the J call TRBJ1-5; a weak D match, TRBD1 (6 bases). The ends were cut back, 2 bases at V and 4 bases at J, with 9 bases in the middle. CDR3 size: 14 residues. The germline V gene encodes CDR1 MNHNY and CDR2 SVGAGI (reference sequence). CDR3 nucleotides: TGTGCCAGCAGTTACGGACAGAAGAATCAGCCCCAGCATTTT. This sequence encodes CASSYGQKNQPQHF.

The chain joins TRBV5-4 to TRBJ1-6; 7 nucleotides align to TRBD1. J gave up 5 bases and V 4 bases, and 6 bases lay outside the gene matches. This CDR3 contains 15 residues. Germline CDR1 is SGHNT and CDR2 is YYREEE (reference sequence). The CDR3 spells CASSRAGTDNSPLHF. The CDR3 DNA sequence: TGTGCCAGCAGCCGAGCCGGGACAGATAATTCACCCCTCCACTTT.

J is TRBJ1-4 and V is TRBV28; perhaps TRBD1 as D (5 bases). This CDR3 region has 18 residues. Trimming cost V 2 bases and J 2 bases, with 18 bases left between them. Germline values: CDR1 MDHEN, CDR2 SYDVKM. This CDR3 is CASSLGRGPRGTNEKLFF. CDR3 nucleotide sequence: TGTGCCAGCAGTTTAGGTAGGGGACCGCGGGGCACTAATGAAAAACTGTTTTTT.

This clone was detected once. This chain uses TRBV5-1 with TRBJ2-7; 8 nucleotides agree with TRBD1. Germline lookup yields CDR1 SGHRS and CDR2 YFSETQ. V gave up 3 bases and J gave up 3 bases; unmatched junction bases: 8. The CDR3 has 15 residues. CDR3 amino acids: CASSWSGTGLYEQYF. For the CDR3, the DNA is TGCGCCAGCAGCTGGTCCGGGACAGGTCTCTACGAGCAGTACTTC.

This chain joins TRBV5-6 and TRBJ2-7, with D perhaps matching TRBD1 (5 bases). The germline V gene has CDR1 SGHDT and CDR2 YYEEEE. Trimming took off 5 bases at V and 0 bases at J, with 12 bases between the two ends. CDR3 length equals 14 residues. Here the CDR3 DNA reads TGTGCCAGCAGGAGACAGTTCCTCTCCTACGAGCAGTACTTC. Its protein is CASRRQFLSYEQYF.

The chain joins TRBV5-6 to TRBJ1-1; no firm D call. CDR3 length: 14 residues. Trimming left V 5 bases short and J 2 bases short, with 13 bases between. CDR1 and CDR2 from the germline V gene are SGHDT and YYEEEE. CDR3 sequence: CASRPPAGNTEAFF. The CDR3 DNA reads TGTGCCAGCAGGCCCCCGGCGGGAAACACTGAAGCTTTCTTT.

The chain recombines TRBV12-3 or TRBV12-4 with TRBJ1-2, with D uncertain. This CDR3 is 11 amino acids long. The V end was cut by 5 bases, the J end by 3 bases, with 4 bases between. As DNA, the CDR3 is TGTGCCAGCAGTACAGACTATGGCTACACCTTC. This codes for CASSTDYGYTF.

CDR3 in amino acids: CASGRELFF. Here the CDR3 DNA reads TGTGCCAGCGGCCGGGAGCTGTTTTTT. The chain combines TRBV28 with TRBJ2-2, with D unclear. Germline CDR1 reads MDHEN; CDR2 reads SYDVKM. The CDR3 is made up of 9 amino acids. The V gene lost 8 bases and the J gene lost 9 bases, with 4 bases spanning the gap.

The chain recombines TRBV23-1 with TRBJ1-2; TRBD1 agrees at 8 bases. TRBV23-1 is an ORF for which the function is uncertain. There are 14 residues in the CDR3. The J segment lost 7 bases and the V segment lost 2 bases, leaving 6 bases of the junction unmatched. For the CDR3, the DNA is TGCGCCAGCAGTCAACAGACAGGGGCCCTTGGCTACACCTTC. It specifies CASSQQTGALGYTF.

This clone was counted between two and nine times. The gene calls are TRBV11-2 and TRBJ1-4; D perhaps matches TRBD1 (5 bases). The germline CDR1 and CDR2 sequences are SGHAT and FQNNGV. V was clipped by 6 bases and J by 5 bases, with 16 bases between them. This CDR3 region has 15 residues. The CDR3 DNA sequence: TGTGCCAGCAGTCCCCCCCCGCGGGACAATGAAAAACTGTTTTTT. Its translation: CASSPPPRDNEKLFF.

This chain uses TRBV9 with TRBJ2-1; perhaps TRBD2 as D (5 bases). Germline V gene sequence: CDR1 SGDLS, CDR2 YYNGEE. Trimming stripped 0 bases from V and 3 bases from J, with 10 bases between. This CDR3 is 15 amino acids long. CDR3 coding DNA: TGTGCCAGCAGCGTAGTTATGAGCGGCTACAATGAGCAGTTCTTC. Protein: CASSVVMSGYNEQFF. Supplemented by reference TRBV9 and TRBJ2-1, the full variable domain reads DSGVTQTPKHLITATGQRVTLRCSPRSGDLSVYWYQQSLDQGLQFLIQYYNGEERAKGNILERFSAQQFPDLHSELNLSSLELGDSALYFCASSVVMSGYNEQFFGPGTRLTVL.

V and J are TRBV9 and TRBJ2-7; D is possibly TRBD1 or TRBD2 (6 bases each). The CDR3 is 15 residues long. V shed 0 bases and J shed 5 bases, with 15 bases lying between them. The germline V gene has CDR1 SGDLS and CDR2 YYNGEE. CDR3 bases: TGTGCCAGCAGCGTAGGGGGGGCTAATCCCCACGAGCAGTACTTC. Protein sequence: CASSVGGANPHEQYF.

The chain joins TRBV5-4 to TRBJ2-1; D is uncertain. This CDR3 spans 12 amino acids. Germline CDR1 reads SGHNT; CDR2 reads YYREEE (reference sequence). Trimming took off 4 bases at V and 8 bases at J, with 10 bases between the two ends. The CDR3 sequence: CASSGLGHEQFF. CDR3 sequence (DNA): TGTGCCAGCAGCGGCTTGGGTCATGAGCAGTTCTTC.

The chain links TRBV6-5 to TRBJ2-7, with 11 nucleotides matching TRBD2. The CDR3 length is 14 residues. Germline loops: CDR1 MNHEY, CDR2 SVGAGI. Germline trimming cut 5 bases from V and 6 bases from J; bases unmatched to any gene: 6. CDR3 residues: CASSQRLAGTEQYF. The CDR3 DNA is TGTGCCAGCAGTCAAAGACTAGCGGGGACCGAGCAGTACTTC.

This chain joins TRBV2 and TRBJ2-5, with a possible D match to TRBD1 (6 bases). Germline V gives CDR1 SNHLY, CDR2 FYNNEI. V lost 5 bases, J lost 0 bases, and 10 bases lay in between. CDR3 length: 14 amino acids. The CDR3 protein is CASSPDRYQETQYF. The DNA of the CDR3 is TGTGCCAGCAGTCCCGACAGGTACCAAGAGACCCAGTACTTC.

The chain combines TRBV6-5 with TRBJ1-4, with 9 bases aligning to TRBD1. The germline gives CDR1 MNHEY, CDR2 SVGAGI. This CDR3 contains 14 residues. The junction had 6 bases not matched to a gene; V was cut back by 6 bases and J by 7 bases. CDR3 loop: CASRGDRAVEKLFF. In nucleotides, the CDR3 is TGTGCCAGCAGGGGGGACAGGGCGGTTGAAAAACTGTTTTTT.

The V gene is TRBV5-1, the J gene TRBJ2-3, with D possibly being TRBD1 (6 bases). The germline V gene has CDR1 SGHRS and CDR2 YFSETQ. The V end was cut by 1 base, the J end by 2 bases, with 14 bases between. This CDR3 comprises 16 residues. The CDR3 sequence: CASSLTGRGSTDTQYF. The CDR3, as DNA: TGCGCCAGCAGCTTGACAGGGCGTGGTTCCACAGATACGCAGTATTTT. Full variable domain (rest looked up from reference TRBV5-1 and TRBJ2-3): KAGVTQTPRYLIKTRGQQVTLSCSPISGHRSVSWYQQTPGQGLQFLFEYFSETQRNKGNFPGRFSGRQFSNSRSEMNVSTLELGDSALYLCASSLTGRGSTDTQYFGPGTRLTVL.

The gene calls are TRBV19 and TRBJ1-4; D gene uncertain. V shed 10 bases and J shed 5 bases, with 20 bases lying between them. CDR3 length equals 15 residues. Looked up from germline, CDR1 is LNHDA and CDR2 is SQIVND (reference sequence). CDR3 in amino acids: CATRQGRVANEKLFF. The CDR3 nucleotides read TGTGCCACCCGTCAAGGGAGGGTAGCAAATGAAAAACTGTTTTTT.

The CDR3 reads CASSIGQPNTGELFF. The DNA for the CDR3 is TGTGCCAGTAGTATAGGACAGCCGAACACCGGGGAGCTGTTTTTT. The V gene is TRBV19, the J gene TRBJ2-2, with TRBD1 as a possible D gene (5 bases). Germline CDR1 and CDR2: LNHDA and SQIVND (reference sequence). CDR3 length: 15 amino acids. V lost 1 base to trimming and J lost 0 bases, with 6 bases between them.

The J gene is TRBJ1-2, the V gene TRBV9; 8 nucleotides match TRBD1. This CDR3 has 15 amino acids. V trimming: 3 bases; J trimming: 8 bases; junction bases outside the gene matches: 12. Germline V gene lookup returns CDR1 SGDLS and CDR2 YYNGEE. The CDR3 spells CASSAPPGGAGGYTF. CDR3 nucleotides: TGTGCCAGCAGCGCGCCGCCAGGGGGCGCTGGGGGCTACACCTTC.

The V and J genes are TRBV19 and TRBJ1-1, with D possibly TRBD1 on 6 matching bases. CDR3 length: 12 amino acids. CDR1 is LNHDA, CDR2 SQIVND, per germline (reference sequence). The V gene lost 9 bases and the J gene lost 4 bases, with 12 bases spanning the gap. CDR3 nucleotides: TGTGCCAGCTCAGGGGTGATCACTGAAGCTTTCTTT. As protein: CASSGVITEAFF. The full variable domain, in which reference TRBV19 and TRBJ1-1 provide the parts outside the CDR3, is DGGITQSPKYLFRKEGQNVTLSCEQNLNHDAMYWYRQDPGQGLRLIYYSQIVNDFQKGDIAEGYSVSREKKESFPLTVTSAQKNPTAFYLCASSGVITEAFFGQGTRLTVV.

CDR3 DNA: TGTGCCAGTACCCGGGACGGTAAATCGACCTTC. Its protein is CASTRDGKSTF. This chain connects TRBV19 to TRBJ1-2, with D possibly matching TRBD1 (5 bases). CDR3 length: 11 amino acids. The V and J ends lost 7 bases and 14 bases respectively, with 17 bases between them. CDR1 and CDR2 (germline): LNHDA, SQIVND (reference sequence).